This is a list of T cell receptor beta chains from one sample in a study of T cell changes during pregnancy in multiple sclerosis. The protocol was immunoSEQ multiplex PCR, while the TCRdb copy is restricted to in-frame clones and leaves out a portion. The data contain 85,000 to 110,000 clones, approximately 90% of them seen just once; the ten biggest clones take up 0.75% to 0.95%. Specimen: peripheral blood, collected after pregnancy. These TCRs come from a female donor with multiple sclerosis, enrolled in a pregnancy study. The CDR3 runs from the conserved cysteine through the conserved F or W.

TRBJ1-1 TRBV5-3 CARLQGPTEAFF
TRBJ2-7 TRBV5-4 CASSKSGESYEQYF
TRBJ2-2 TRBV2 CASSDPGQGGTGELFF
TRBJ1-6 TRBV6-1 CASSEGTPYNSPLHF
TRBJ2-1 TRBV28 CASSPLLGTSGYNEQFF
TRBJ2-4 TRBV2 CASRGGKREGGNIQYF
TRBJ1-2 TRBV2 CASATRDGYTF
TRBJ1-5 TRBV2 CASRTRDRGYSNQPQHF
TRBJ2-7 TRBV9 CASSVGGLAGGSYEQYF
TRBJ2-2 TRBV6-5 CASSYSYGDTGELFF
TRBJ1-5 TRBV2 CASSDRVATQPQHF
TRBJ2-5 TRBV5-1 CASSLGQQIETQYF
TRBJ2-7 TRBV6-1 CASRPRTGGFEQYF
TRBJ2-2 TRBV5-4 CASSHQVYANTGELFF
TRBJ1-1 TRBV5-8 CASSLDRTRNTEAFF
TRBJ1-1 TRBV5-1 CASSPTSAGGGTEAFF
TRBJ1-2 TRBV7-9 CASSPGTAPNYGYTF